This T cell receptor beta chain was profiled in a study of vaccination and CD4 T cells after COVID-19. Across the study: Diagnosis preceded the drawing of post-COVID samples by a median approximately 100 days (range 35 to 161).

Cultured CD4+ T cells had their DNA profiled by the Oncomine TCR Beta short-read assay. TCRdb recomputed calls from the PCR reads with MiXCR, one row per CDR3 protein. The sample contains about 9,700 distinct CDR3 sequences, 40% to 65% of which appear only once. This clonotype occurred a few times. Its specificity is unknown. Study-level points and caveats: Going from roughly 22 to 38, median SARS-CoV-2-reactive clonotypes did not rise significantly.

Sample treatment: approximately nine-day PBMC culture with coronavirus spike peptide pools or control peptides (ViraFEST assay). Sequencing input: CD4+ T cells from blood, cultured in vitro. The TCR sequence derives from a human donor who had recovered from COVID-19.

CDR3 bases: TGTGCCAGCAGCCCACGGACGCCGAACACTGAAGCTTTCTTT. Its translation: CASSPRTPNTEAFF. V gene TRBV7-9 combines with J gene TRBJ1-1; D remains ambiguous. Germline assignment: CDR1 SEHNR and CDR2 FQNEAQ (reference sequence). The CDR3 covers 14 residues. Trimming removed 5 bases from V and 1 base from J, with 11 bases in between.